This TCR beta chain was observed in a study of CD8+ T cells in alopecia areata. Investigators isolated RNA and reverse transcribed it into cDNA to act as the sequencing template. Produced via immunoSEQ multiplex PCR; TCRdb's table is partial and in-frame only. The table lists about 250,000 clones, about 62% of them singletons, with about 0.9% in the top ten. Specified treatment: oral pan-JAK inhibitor, 5-10 mg twice daily. PBMCs yielded sorted CD4+ and CD8+ T cells. The V gene's germline CDR1 is MGHRA and CDR2 YSYEKL. With 0 bases clipped from V and 7 bases from J, the junction kept 14 bases outside the gene matches. This CDR3 has 17 residues.

The V call is TRBV4-1, the J call TRBJ1-1; the match to TRBD1 covers 7 bases. The sequences come from CD4+ T cells sorted from blood, collected around week 53, from a patient treated with tofacitinib. The clonotype originates from a human donor with alopecia areata. The DNA of the CDR3 is TGCGCCAGCAGCCAAGATTGGCCCCGACAGGGACATGATGAAGCTTTCTTT. It specifies CASSQDWPRQGHDEAFF.